Following are 15 T cell receptor beta chains from one sample sequenced in a study of blood T cells in healthy people across ages. PCR was performed a second time for about 7 to 11 cycles using a sample-barcoded 5' primer and a J-beta primer mix. TCRdb used MiXCR to reprocess the 5' RACE reads, holding one entry per CDR3 protein. This sample carries 980,000 or so distinct CDR3 sequences, around 48% of them seen once, and the ten largest clones take over 10%. Sequencing used blood. These receptors came from a man aged 25 to 40 in good health.

This clonotype was detected many times. The genes are TRBV29-1 and TRBJ2-3; D is ambiguous. Germline CDR1 reads SQVTM; CDR2 reads ANQGSEA. CDR3 length equals 11 residues. The CDR3: CSASSTDTQYF. CDR3 in DNA: TGCAGTGCTTCCAGCACAGATACGCAGTATTTT.

A word on this clonotype: A much larger clone differs from this one at a single base, so this may be a read error. This rearrangement joins TRBV3-1 to TRBJ2-7; D call uncertain. Germline V lookup: CDR1 LGHDT, CDR2 YNNKEL (reference sequence). The CDR3 runs to 12 residues. The CDR3 protein is CASSFSSSERYF. The CDR3 DNA reads TGTGCCAGCAGCTTCTCTTCAAGCGAGCGGTACTTC.

Ten or more counts support this clonotype. J is TRBJ2-3 and V is TRBV6-2 or TRBV6-3; D is ambiguous. Germline values: CDR1 MNHEY, CDR2 SVGEGT. Trimming shortened V by 6 bases and J by 2 bases, and 6 bases separated the two germline ends. The length of the CDR3 is 12 residues. The CDR3 loop is CASSRNTDTQYF. The CDR3, as DNA: TGTGCCAGCAGCCGAAACACAGATACGCAGTATTTT.

The J gene is TRBJ1-5, the V gene TRBV6-1; D gene uncertain. The CDR3 is 14 residues long. CDR1 is MNHNS and CDR2 is SASEGT in the germline V gene. With 6 bases removed from V and 4 bases from J, the gap between germline ends came to 13 bases. The CDR3 region has the DNA TGTGCCAGCAGCTTGGACCTCGCGAATCAGCCCCAGCATTTT. It translates to CASSLDLANQPQHF.

V gene TRBV15 combines with J gene TRBJ1-2; D is unresolved. Trimming removed 0 bases at V and 4 bases at J, with 9 bases between. Germline values: CDR1 LNHNV, CDR2 YYDKDF (reference sequence). There are 14 residues in the CDR3. The CDR3, as DNA: TGTGCCACCAGCAGAGATGGAGGATCCTATGGCTACACCTTC. The encoded protein is CATSRDGGSYGYTF.

This chain joins TRBV5-1 and TRBJ1-6, with D hard to call. Trimming shortened V by 4 bases and J by 6 bases, and 11 bases separated the two germline ends. CDR1 is SGHRS and CDR2 is YFSETQ in the germline V gene. This CDR3 spans 14 amino acids. In nucleotides, the CDR3 is TGCGCCAGCAGCCTCGGAACTTCTAATTCACCCCTCCACTTT. It specifies CASSLGTSNSPLHF.

This clonotype showed up just a few times. The V call is TRBV29-1, the J call TRBJ2-4, with D tentatively TRBD1 (6 bases). The J call is in doubt because the DNA end fits TRBJ2-7 better. Germline loops: CDR1 SQVTM, CDR2 ANQGSEA. The CDR3 length is 13 residues. The CDR3 spells CSVGFRDTGEQYF. The CDR3 bases are TGCAGCGTTGGATTCCGGGACACGGGCGAGCAGTACTTC.

The chain couples TRBV25-1 to TRBJ2-7, with D perhaps given as TRBD1 or TRBD2 (6 bases each). Looked up from germline, CDR1 is MGHDK and CDR2 is SYGVNS. The CDR3 totals 14 residues. The germline V and J ends were trimmed by 3 bases and 4 bases, with 13 bases remaining between them. CDR3 sequence reads: CASSDTGAGYEQYF. The CDR3 DNA reads as TGTGCCAGCAGTGATACGGGGGCGGGGTACGAGCAGTACTTC.

This clonotype was detected only a few times. V gene TRBV5-1 combines with J gene TRBJ2-1; perhaps TRBD2 as D (5 bases). V was pared by 7 bases and J by 9 bases, with 8 bases between. Per the germline V gene, CDR1 is SGHRS and CDR2 is YFSETQ. This CDR3 region has 10 residues. The CDR3 region is CASGGTEQFF. The DNA of the CDR3 is TGCGCCAGCGGAGGAACTGAGCAGTTCTTC.

The chain couples TRBV6-2 or TRBV6-3 to TRBJ2-6; D call uncertain. V was clipped by 8 bases and J by 1 base, with 6 bases between them. The CDR3 is 13 residues long. From germline, CDR1 is MNHEY and CDR2 SVGEGT. The CDR3 here is CASCSSGANVLTF. The CDR3 DNA reads as TGTGCCAGCTGTAGTTCTGGGGCCAACGTCCTGACTTTC.

This clonotype was seen a handful of times. V gene TRBV4-3 combines with J gene TRBJ1-2; D may be TRBD1 (5 bases). The CDR3 is 15 amino acids. V was pared by 0 bases and J by 0 bases, with 8 bases between. Germline CDR1 and CDR2: LGHNA and YSLEER. CDR3 sequence (DNA): TGCGCCAGCAGCCAAGATGGGGCCCCTAACTATGGCTACACCTTC. Translated, it gives CASSQDGAPNYGYTF.

This clonotype appeared a few times. The chain joins TRBV20-1 to TRBJ1-6, with D possibly TRBD1 on 6 matching bases. The ends were cut back, 3 bases at V and 7 bases at J, with 13 bases in the middle. The CDR3 is 14 residues long. Germline lookup yields CDR1 DFQATT and CDR2 SNEGSKA (reference sequence). CDR3 nucleotides: TGCAGTGCTAGTCGAGACAGGTCCAATTCACCCCTCCACTTT. Translated: CSASRDRSNSPLHF.

This clonotype appeared a few times. The chain has TRBV4-2 and TRBJ2-3; 12 bases agree with TRBD2. Trimming cost V 0 bases and J 0 bases; bases outside gene matches: 10. Germline V gene data show CDR1 as LGHNA and CDR2 as YNFKEQ. CDR3 length equals 20 residues. The chain's CDR3 is CASSQEILAGGQASTDTQYF. CDR3 DNA: TGTGCCAGCAGCCAAGAAATACTAGCGGGGGGACAGGCTAGCACAGATACGCAGTATTTT.

The chain links TRBV5-1 to TRBJ2-1; no firm D call. The length of the CDR3 is 14 residues. The ends were cut back, 4 bases at V and 8 bases at J, with 16 bases in the middle. Looked up from germline, CDR1 is SGHRS and CDR2 is YFSETQ. The CDR3: CASSGSQWTHEQFF. The CDR3 DNA follows: TGCGCCAGCAGCGGCAGCCAATGGACCCATGAGCAGTTCTTC.

The rearrangement links TRBV6-2 or TRBV6-3 to TRBJ1-2; possible D gene TRBD1, 6 bases. V was trimmed by 6 bases and J by 1 base, leaving 12 bases between them. The CDR3 consists of 14 residues. CDR1 MNHEY and CDR2 SVGEGT come from the germline V gene. The CDR3 DNA sequence: TGTGCCAGCAGCTCGGACAGATTTAACTATGGCTACACCTTC. Its translation is CASSSDRFNYGYTF.